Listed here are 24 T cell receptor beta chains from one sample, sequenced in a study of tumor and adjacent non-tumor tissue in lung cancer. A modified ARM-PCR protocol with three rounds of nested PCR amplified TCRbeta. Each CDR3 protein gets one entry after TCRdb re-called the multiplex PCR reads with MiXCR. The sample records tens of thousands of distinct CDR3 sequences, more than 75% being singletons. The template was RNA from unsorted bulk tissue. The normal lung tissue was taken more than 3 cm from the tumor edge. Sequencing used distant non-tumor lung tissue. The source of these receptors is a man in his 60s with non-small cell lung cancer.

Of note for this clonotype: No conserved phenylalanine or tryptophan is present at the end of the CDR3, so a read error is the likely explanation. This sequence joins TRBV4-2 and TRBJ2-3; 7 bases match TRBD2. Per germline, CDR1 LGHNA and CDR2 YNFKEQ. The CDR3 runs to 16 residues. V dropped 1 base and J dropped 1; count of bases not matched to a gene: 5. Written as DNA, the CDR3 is TGTGCCAGCAGCCAAGGAGCTACTAGCGGCACAGATACGCAGTATTTG. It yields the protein CASSQGATSGTDTQYL.

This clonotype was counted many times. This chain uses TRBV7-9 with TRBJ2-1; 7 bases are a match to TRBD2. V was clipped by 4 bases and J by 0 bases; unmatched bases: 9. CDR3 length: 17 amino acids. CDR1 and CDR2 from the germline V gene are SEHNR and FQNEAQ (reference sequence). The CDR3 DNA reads TGTGCCAGCAGCTCGACTAGCAAAGGAGACTCCTACAATGAGCAGTTCTTC. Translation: CASSSTSKGDSYNEQFF.

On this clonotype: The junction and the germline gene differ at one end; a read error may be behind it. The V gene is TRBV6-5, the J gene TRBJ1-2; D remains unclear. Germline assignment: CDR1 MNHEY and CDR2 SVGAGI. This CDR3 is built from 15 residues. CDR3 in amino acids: CVSSYTSAALRGYTF. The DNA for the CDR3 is TGTGTCAGTAGTTACACCTCGGCCGCGCTGCGAGGCTACACATTC.

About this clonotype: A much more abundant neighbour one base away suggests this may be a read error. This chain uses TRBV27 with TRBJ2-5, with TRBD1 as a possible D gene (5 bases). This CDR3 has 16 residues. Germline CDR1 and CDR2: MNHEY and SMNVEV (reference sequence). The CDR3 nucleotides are TGTGCCAGCTGTTTATCCGGCGCAGAGACAGTGGAGACCCAGTACTTC. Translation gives CASCLSGAETVETQYF.

The CDR3: CASSPPETVSKNIQYF. In DNA, the CDR3 is TGTGCCAGCAGCCCCCCCGAGACGGTATCCAAAAACATTCAGTACTTC. This chain uses TRBV5-6 with TRBJ2-4; D unresolved. The CDR3 spans 16 residues. CDR1 SGHDT and CDR2 YYEEEE come from the germline V gene. Trimming took off 4 bases at V and 2 bases at J, with 16 bases between the two ends.

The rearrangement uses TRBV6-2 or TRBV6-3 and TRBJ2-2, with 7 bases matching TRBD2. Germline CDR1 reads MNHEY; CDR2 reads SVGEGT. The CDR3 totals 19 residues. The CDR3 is CASGDPGLADASNTGELFF. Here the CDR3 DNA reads TGTGCAAGCGGGGACCCGGGGTTAGCGGACGCCTCGAACACCGGGGAGCTGTTTTTT.

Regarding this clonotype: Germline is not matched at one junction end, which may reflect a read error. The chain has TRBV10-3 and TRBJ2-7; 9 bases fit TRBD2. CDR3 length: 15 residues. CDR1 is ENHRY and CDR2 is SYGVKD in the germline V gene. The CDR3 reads CAISDFSGSSHEQYF. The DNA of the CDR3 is TGTGCCATCAGTGACTTTAGCGGGAGCTCCCACGAGCAATACTTC.

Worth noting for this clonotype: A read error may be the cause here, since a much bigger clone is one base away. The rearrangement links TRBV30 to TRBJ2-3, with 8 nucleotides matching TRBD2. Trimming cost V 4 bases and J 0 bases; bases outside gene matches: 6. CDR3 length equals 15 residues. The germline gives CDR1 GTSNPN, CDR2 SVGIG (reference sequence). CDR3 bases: TGTGCCTGGAATGTACTAGCGGCTAGCACAGATACGCAGTATTTT. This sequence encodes CAWNVLAASTDTQYF. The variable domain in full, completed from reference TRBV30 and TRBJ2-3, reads SQTIHQWPATLVQPVGSPLSLECTVEGTSNPNLYWYRQAAGRGLQLLFYSVGIGQISSEVPQNLSASRPQDRQFILSSKKLLLSDSGFYLCAWNVLAASTDTQYFGPGTRLTVL.

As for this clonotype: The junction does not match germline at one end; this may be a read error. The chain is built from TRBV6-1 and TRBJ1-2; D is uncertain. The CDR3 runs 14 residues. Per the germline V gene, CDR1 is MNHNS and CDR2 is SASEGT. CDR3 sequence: CDSCEGIIAYGYTF. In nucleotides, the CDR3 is TGTGACAGCTGTGAAGGCATAATTGCCTATGGCTACACCTTC.

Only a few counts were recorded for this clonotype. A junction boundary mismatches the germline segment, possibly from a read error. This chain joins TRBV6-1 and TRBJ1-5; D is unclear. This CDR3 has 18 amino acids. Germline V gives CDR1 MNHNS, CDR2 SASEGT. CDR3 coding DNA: TGTGCCAGCAGTGAATTGGGAATTCAAAGCCTTAGCAATCAGTCCCAGCATTTT. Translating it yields CASSELGIQSLSNQSQHF.

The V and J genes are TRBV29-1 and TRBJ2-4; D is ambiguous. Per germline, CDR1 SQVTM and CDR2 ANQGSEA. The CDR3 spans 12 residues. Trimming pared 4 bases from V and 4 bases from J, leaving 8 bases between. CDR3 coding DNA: TGCAGCGTTGCGGACGATAAAAACATTCAGTACTTC. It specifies CSVADDKNIQYF.

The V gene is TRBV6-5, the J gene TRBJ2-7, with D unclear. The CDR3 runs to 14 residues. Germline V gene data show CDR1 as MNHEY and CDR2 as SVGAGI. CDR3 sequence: CASSRTRSSYEQYV. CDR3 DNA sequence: TGTGCCAGCAGTCGCACCCGGTCCTCCTACGAGCAATACGTC.

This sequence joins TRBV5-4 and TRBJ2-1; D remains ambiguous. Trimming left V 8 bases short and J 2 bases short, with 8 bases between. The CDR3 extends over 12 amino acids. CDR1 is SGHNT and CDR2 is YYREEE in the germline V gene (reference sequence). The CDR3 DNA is TGTGCCAGTGGCTCTCCCTACAATGAGCAGTTCTTC. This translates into CASGSPYNEQFF.

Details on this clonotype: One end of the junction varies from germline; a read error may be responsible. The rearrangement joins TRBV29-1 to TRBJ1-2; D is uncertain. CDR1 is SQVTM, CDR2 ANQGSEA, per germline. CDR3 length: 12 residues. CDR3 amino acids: CNVESAVYGYTF. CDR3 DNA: TGCAACGTTGAAAGTGCGGTTTATGGCTATACCTTC.

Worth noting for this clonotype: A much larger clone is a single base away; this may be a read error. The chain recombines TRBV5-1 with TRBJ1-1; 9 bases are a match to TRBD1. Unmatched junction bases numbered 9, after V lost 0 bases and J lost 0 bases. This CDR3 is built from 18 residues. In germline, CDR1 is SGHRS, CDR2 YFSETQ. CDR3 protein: CASSLAGGQGPMNTEAFF. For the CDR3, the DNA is TGCGCCAGCAGCTTGGCGGGTGGACAGGGGCCAATGAACACTGAAGCTTTCTTT.

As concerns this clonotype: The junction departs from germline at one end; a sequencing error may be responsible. As DNA, the CDR3 is TGCGCCAGCAGGTTGGACAGGGCCACCAAAAACATTCAGTACTTC. Its translation is CASRLDRATKNIQYF. V gene TRBV5-1 combines with J gene TRBJ2-4; 8 nucleotides line up with TRBD1. CDR1 is SGHRS and CDR2 is YFSETQ in the germline V gene. The CDR3 extends over 15 amino acids.

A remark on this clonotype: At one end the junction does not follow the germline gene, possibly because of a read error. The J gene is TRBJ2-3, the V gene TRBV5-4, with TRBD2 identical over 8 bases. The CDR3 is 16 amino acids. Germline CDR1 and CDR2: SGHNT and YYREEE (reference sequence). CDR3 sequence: CVSSSIERESGDTQYF. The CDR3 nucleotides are TGTGTCAGCAGCTCTATCGAGCGGGAGTCAGGAGATACGCAGTATTTT.

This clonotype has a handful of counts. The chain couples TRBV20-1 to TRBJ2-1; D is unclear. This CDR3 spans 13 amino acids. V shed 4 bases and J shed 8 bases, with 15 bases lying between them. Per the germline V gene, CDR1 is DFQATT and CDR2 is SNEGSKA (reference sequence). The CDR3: CSATPHGIDEQFF. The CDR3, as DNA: TGCAGTGCTACGCCACACGGAATCGATGAGCAGTTCTTC.

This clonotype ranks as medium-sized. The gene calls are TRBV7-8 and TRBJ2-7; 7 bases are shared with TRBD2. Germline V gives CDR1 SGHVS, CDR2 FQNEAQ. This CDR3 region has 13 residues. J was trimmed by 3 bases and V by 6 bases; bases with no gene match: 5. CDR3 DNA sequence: TGTGCCAGCAGTACCGGACTAGACTACGAGCAGTACTTC. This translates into CASSTGLDYEQYF.

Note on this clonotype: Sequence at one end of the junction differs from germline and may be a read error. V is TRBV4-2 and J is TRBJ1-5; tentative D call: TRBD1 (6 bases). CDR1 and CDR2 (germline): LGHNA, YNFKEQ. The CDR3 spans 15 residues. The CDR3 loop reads CASNQTVTGKQPQRF. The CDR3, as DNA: TGTGCCAGCAACCAGACCGTGACAGGCAAGCAGCCCCAGCGTTTT.

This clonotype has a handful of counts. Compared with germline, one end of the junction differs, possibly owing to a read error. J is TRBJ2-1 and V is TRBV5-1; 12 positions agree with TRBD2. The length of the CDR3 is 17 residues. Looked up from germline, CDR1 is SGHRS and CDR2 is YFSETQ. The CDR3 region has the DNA TGCGCCAGCATCTTGGCCTTGGCTAGCGGGAGGGCCAGGGAGCAGTTCTTC. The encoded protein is CASILALASGRAREQFF. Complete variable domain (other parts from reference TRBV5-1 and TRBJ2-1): KAGVTQTPRYLIKTRGQQVTLSCSPISGHRSVSWYQQTPGQGLQFLFEYFSETQRNKGNFPGRFSGRQFSNSRSEMNVSTLELGDSALYLCASILALASGRAREQFFGPGTRLTVL.

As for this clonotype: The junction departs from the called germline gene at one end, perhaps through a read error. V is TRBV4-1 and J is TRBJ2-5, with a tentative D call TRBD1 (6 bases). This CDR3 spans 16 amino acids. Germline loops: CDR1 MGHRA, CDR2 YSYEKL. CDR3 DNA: TGCGCCAGCAGGCAAGAAGGTTTAGGGGGTACGGAGACCCAGTACTTC. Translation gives CASRQEGLGGTETQYF.

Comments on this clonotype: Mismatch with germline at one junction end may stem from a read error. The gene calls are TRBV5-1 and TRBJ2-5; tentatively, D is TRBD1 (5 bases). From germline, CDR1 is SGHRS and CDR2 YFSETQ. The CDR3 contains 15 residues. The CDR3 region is CASSLGSGYQETQHF. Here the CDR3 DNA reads TGTGCCAGCAGCTTGGGTTCAGGGTACCAAGAGACCCAGCACTTC.

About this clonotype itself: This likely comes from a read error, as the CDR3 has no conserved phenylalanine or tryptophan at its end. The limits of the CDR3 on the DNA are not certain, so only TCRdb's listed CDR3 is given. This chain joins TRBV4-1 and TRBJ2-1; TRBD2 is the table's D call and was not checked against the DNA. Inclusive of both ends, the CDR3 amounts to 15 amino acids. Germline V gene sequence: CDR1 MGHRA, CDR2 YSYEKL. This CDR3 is CASSQLADSYNEHFL.